A single sample is the source of the 29 T cell receptor beta chains below, sequenced in a study of beta chain features in type 1 diabetes. Overall study results and limits: A moderate, significant TCRB CDR3 shortening appeared in type 1 diabetes across four CD4+ subsets.

The authors reverse transcribed all of the isolated RNA, so sequencing captured expressed TCRB transcripts. The data were produced by immunoSEQ multiplex PCR, yet TCRdb's version contains in-frame clones alone and is incomplete. The table records about 390,000 clones, over 8.5% of them present only once. Their cognate antigens are unknown. The specimen sequenced was central memory CD4+ T cells from blood. The receptor source for this set is a man aged 25-45 years with type 1 diabetes.

The chain combines TRBV7-9 with TRBJ2-6; D may be TRBD1 (6 bases). Germline V gene lookup returns CDR1 SEHNR and CDR2 FQNEAQ (reference sequence). The CDR3 extends over 17 amino acids. V was pared by 5 bases and J by 0 bases, with 14 bases between. CDR3 sequence reads: CASSPLQGDSGANVLTF. The CDR3 DNA is TGTGCCAGCAGCCCCCTACAGGGAGACTCTGGGGCCAACGTCCTGACTTTC.

This clone was found a few times. One base away lies a much larger clone, so this may be a sequencing read error. The V gene is TRBV4-1, the J gene TRBJ2-2, with D uncertain. With 0 bases removed from V and 0 bases from J, the gap between germline ends came to 5 bases. This CDR3 spans 15 amino acids. Germline assignment: CDR1 MGHRA and CDR2 YSYEKL. The CDR3 loop is CASSQDTTNTGELFF. DNA of the CDR3: TGCGCCAGCAGCCAAGATACAACGAACACCGGGGAGCTGTTTTTT.

This rearrangement joins TRBV18 to TRBJ2-2; tentatively, D is TRBD2 (6 bases). CDR1 is KGHSH and CDR2 is LQKENI in the germline V gene. V was pared by 5 bases and J by 6 bases, with 19 bases between. This CDR3 is built from 16 residues. CDR3 coding DNA: TGTGCCAGCTCATGGAGGGCGGGGCAGCCGGCCGGGGAGCTGTTTTTT. This translates into CASSWRAGQPAGELFF.

The chain is built from TRBV2 and TRBJ2-7, with D possibly called TRBD1 or TRBD2 (5 bases each). CDR1 SNHLY and CDR2 FYNNEI come from the germline V gene. The CDR3 spans 16 residues. Trimming took 5 bases from V and 1 from J, leaving 18 bases between them. CDR3 sequence (DNA): TGTGCCAGCAGTCCAGGACGGGACGGTATATCCTACGAGCAGTACTTC. This translates into CASSPGRDGISYEQYF. Using reference TRBV2 and TRBJ2-7 for the parts outside the CDR3, the full variable domain is EPEVTQTPSHQVTQMGQEVILRCVPISNHLYFYWYRQILGQKVEFLVSFYNNEISEKSEIFDDQFSVERPDGSNFTLKIRSTKLEDSAMYFCASSPGRDGISYEQYFGPGTRLTVT.

This rearrangement joins TRBV11-3 to TRBJ2-2, with D unclear. This CDR3 is built from 15 residues. From germline, CDR1 is SGHNT and CDR2 YENEEA. Trimming left V 2 bases short and J 2 bases short, with 9 bases between. The CDR3 region has the DNA TGTGCCAGCAGCTTACTCGTTCTTAACACCGGGGAGCTGTTTTTT. Translated, it gives CASSLLVLNTGELFF.

This clone occurred many times. The J gene is TRBJ2-2, the V gene TRBV21-1; no check of the table's D call, TRBD1, against the DNA was made. TRBV21-1 is a recognized pseudogene. CDR3 length: 15 residues. The CDR3 DNA reads as TGTGCCAGCAGCAAAGCACACAGCCCGATCGGGGAGCTGTTTTTT. This translates into CASSKAHSPIGELFF.

This chain uses TRBV15 with TRBJ1-2, with D uncertain. V lost 0 bases and J 4 bases, leaving 9 bases between the germline ends. The CDR3 loop spans 14 amino acids. CDR1 is LNHNV and CDR2 is YYDKDF in the germline V gene (reference sequence). The CDR3 protein is CATSRDMGAYGYTF. The CDR3 DNA follows: TGTGCCACCAGCAGAGATATGGGCGCCTATGGCTACACCTTC.

The genes are TRBV6-1 and TRBJ1-3; D uncertain. This CDR3 spans 15 amino acids. Per germline, CDR1 MNHNS and CDR2 SASEGT. Trimming took 7 bases from V and 0 from J, leaving 13 bases between them. The CDR3 sequence is CASTGGDHSGNTIYF. The DNA of the CDR3 is TGTGCCAGCACCGGTGGCGACCACTCTGGAAACACCATATATTTT.

In its sample, this clone was seen a few times. The CDR3 loop is CASSHRDRGRVETQYF. The CDR3 DNA reads TGTGCCAGCAGCCACCGGGACAGGGGGCGCGTGGAGACCCAGTACTTC. The chain recombines TRBV7-2 with TRBJ2-5; 12 positions agree with TRBD1. Germline CDR1 reads SGHTA; CDR2 reads FQGNSA. The CDR3 is 16 amino acids. Trimming removed 5 bases from V and 5 bases from J; junction bases left unmatched: 9. The full variable domain, rest sourced from reference TRBV7-2 and TRBJ2-5, is GAGVSQSPSNKVTEKGKDVELRCDPISGHTALYWYRQSLGQGLEFLIYFQGNSAPDKSGLPSDRFSAERTGGSVSTLTIQRTQQEDSAVYLCASSHRDRGRVETQYFGPGTRLLVL.

This rearrangement joins TRBV9 to TRBJ2-3; D ambiguous. The CDR3 covers 14 residues. Germline loops: CDR1 SGDLS, CDR2 YYNGEE. Between the trimmed V and J ends, which lost 1 base and 0 bases, there was a span of 6 bases. Written as DNA, the CDR3 is TGTGCCAGCAGCGTAAAGGGAAGCACAGATACGCAGTATTTT. Protein sequence: CASSVKGSTDTQYF.

This clone was picked up many times. This sequence joins TRBV7-3 and TRBJ2-1; TRBD2 aligns across 7 bases. Germline values: CDR1 SGHTA, CDR2 FQGTGA. This CDR3 contains 15 residues. The V gene end was trimmed by 5 bases and the J gene end by 6 bases; junction bases not matched to a gene: 10. CDR3 nucleotide sequence: TGTGCCAGCAGCCAACGTCGGGGGGACCGCAATGAGCAGTTCTTC. This encodes CASSQRRGDRNEQFF.

This clone turned up a few times. This may be a read error, as it is one base from a much larger clone. The chain combines TRBV7-8 with TRBJ2-1; the D gene is possibly TRBD1 (6 bases). V was shortened by 1 base and J by 3 bases, with 10 bases between the two germline ends. The germline CDR1 and CDR2 sequences are SGHVS and FQNEAQ. The CDR3 spans 15 residues. The CDR3 protein is CASSLGQGNYNEQFF. CDR3 in DNA: TGTGCCAGCAGCTTAGGGCAGGGGAACTACAATGAGCAGTTCTTC. Drawing the rest from reference TRBV7-8 and TRBJ2-1, the complete variable domain is GAGVSQSPRYKVAKRGQDVALRCDPISGHVSLFWYQQALGQGPEFLTYFQNEAQLDKSGLPSDRFFAERPEGSVSTLKIQRTQQEDSAVYLCASSLGQGNYNEQFFGPGTRLTVL.

This clone was detected a few times. This chain links TRBV2 with TRBJ2-7, with 7 bases aligning to TRBD1. The germline V gene encodes CDR1 SNHLY and CDR2 FYNNEI. V gave up 2 bases and J gave up 3 bases; unmatched junction bases: 7. This CDR3 is built from 15 residues. The CDR3 nucleotides read TGTGCCAGCAGTGAAAGGTCAGGGGGAATCTACGAGCAGTACTTC. Its translation is CASSERSGGIYEQYF.

In this sample, this clone turned up a few times. The chain joins TRBV4-3 to TRBJ2-3; the match to TRBD2 covers 13 bases. With V trimmed by 4 bases and J by 4 bases, 8 bases remained unmatched. CDR1 LGHNA and CDR2 YSLEER come from the germline V gene. This CDR3 has 17 residues. The CDR3, as DNA: TGCGCCAGCAGCCGCGGACTAGCGGGAGTTCTCGCAGATACGCAGTATTTT. Its translation is CASSRGLAGVLADTQYF.

The CDR3 coding sequence is TGCAGCGTTTCTTTACAGGGTATAGGGAATGGCTACACCTTC. This sequence encodes CSVSLQGIGNGYTF. The V gene is TRBV29-1, the J gene TRBJ1-2; TRBD1 is a possible D gene (6 bases). This CDR3 has 14 residues. Germline V lookup: CDR1 SQVTM, CDR2 ANQGSEA. V lost 5 bases and J lost 6, with 19 bases in between.

V is TRBV7-8 and J is TRBJ1-5; D not certain. V dropped 1 base and J dropped 6 bases, with 13 bases sitting between them. CDR3 length: 15 amino acids. Germline V CDR1 and CDR2: SGHVS, FQNEAQ. The CDR3 nucleotides are TGTGCCAGCAGCTTAGGGACCCGGGAGAGTCAGCCCCAGCATTTT. Protein: CASSLGTRESQPQHF.

The chain recombines TRBV27 with TRBJ2-7; D uncertain. The CDR3 is 15 amino acids. CDR1 MNHEY and CDR2 SMNVEV come from the germline V gene (reference sequence). V was clipped by 2 bases and J by 9 bases, with 20 bases between them. The CDR3 region has the DNA TGTGCCAGCAGTTTAAGTACAGAACGGATTAGGAGGCAGTACTTC. This sequence encodes CASSLSTERIRRQYF.

The chain links TRBV5-4 to TRBJ2-2, with 7 bases identical to TRBD1. Germline V gene lookup returns CDR1 SGHNT and CDR2 YYREEE (reference sequence). With V trimmed by 4 bases and J by 2 bases, 5 bases remained unmatched. The CDR3 spans 15 residues. CDR3 in DNA: TGTGCCAGCAGCCGCTGGACAGGTAACACCGGGGAGCTGTTTTTT. Translation: CASSRWTGNTGELFF.

There are a few counts of this clone. The rearrangement uses TRBV9 and TRBJ1-4, with D possibly being TRBD1 (5 bases). Germline lookup yields CDR1 SGDLS and CDR2 YYNGEE. CDR3 size: 17 residues. The V end lost 3 bases, the J end lost 6 bases, and 21 bases lay between the germline ends. In DNA form, the CDR3 reads TGTGCCAGCAGCGCCACAGTGGGTGGGGGTTTGGATGAAAAACTGTTTTTT. It is translated as CASSATVGGGLDEKLFF.

This clone has a handful of counts. This may be a read error, as it is one base from a much larger clone. Other DNA sequences of this sample code for an identical CDR3. This chain links TRBV18 with TRBJ2-3; D gene uncertain. Trimming cost V 0 bases and J 0 bases, with 1 base left between them. In germline, CDR1 is KGHSH, CDR2 LQKENI. This CDR3 contains 13 residues. The CDR3 protein is CASSPPSTDTQYF. In nucleotides, the CDR3 is TGTGCCAGCTCACCACCAAGCACAGATACGCAGTATTTT.

The chain is built from TRBV7-2 and TRBJ1-2; D unclear. The CDR3 runs to 14 residues. Germline V lookup: CDR1 SGHTA, CDR2 FQGNSA. The V end lost 4 bases, the J end lost 2 bases, and 11 bases lay between the germline ends. In DNA form, the CDR3 reads TGTGCCAGCAGCTACGACATCGGGAACTATGGCTACACCTTC. Its translation is CASSYDIGNYGYTF.

In this sample, this clone turned up a few times. The chain uses TRBV6-1 and TRBJ2-1; 12 positions match TRBD2. Germline-derived CDR1 and CDR2 are MNHNS and SASEGT. With V trimmed by 2 bases and J by 8 bases, 7 bases remained unmatched. The CDR3 consists of 16 residues. This chain's CDR3 is CASSERSSGRAHEQFF. The CDR3 coding sequence is TGTGCCAGCAGTGAAAGGTCTAGCGGGAGGGCCCATGAGCAGTTCTTC.

This clone was seen a few times. The chain uses TRBV10-3 and TRBJ2-7; 7 bases are shared with TRBD1. V shed 10 bases, J shed 4 bases, and the junction held 10 bases outside the gene matches. The CDR3 spans 13 residues. CDR1 and CDR2 from the germline V gene are ENHRY and SYGVKD. DNA of the CDR3: TGTGCCAGCAGCCGACAGGGTGGGTACGAGCAGTACTTC. Protein sequence: CASSRQGGYEQYF.

This clone was seen a handful of times. This sequence joins TRBV7-9 and TRBJ2-1, with D possibly called TRBD1 or TRBD2 (5 bases each). Between the trimmed V and J ends, which lost 1 base and 10 bases, there was a span of 17 bases. Germline V gives CDR1 SEHNR, CDR2 FQNEAQ (reference sequence). This CDR3 region has 15 residues. The CDR3 sequence: CASSLVVAGEGEQFF. CDR3 bases: TGTGCCAGCAGCTTAGTCGTTGCGGGCGAGGGGGAGCAGTTCTTC.

This clone was seen a few times. The J gene is TRBJ1-1, the V gene TRBV7-9, with a weak D call TRBD1 (5 bases). The V gene's germline CDR1 is SEHNR and CDR2 FQNEAQ (reference sequence). The ends were cut back, 5 bases at V and 3 bases at J, with 10 bases in the middle. The CDR3 runs 13 residues. The CDR3 coding sequence is TGTGCCAGCAGCCTTGAAGGGGACACTGAAGCTTTCTTT. It specifies CASSLEGDTEAFF.

The chain joins TRBV7-2 to TRBJ2-6; 8 nucleotides match TRBD1. Germline CDR1 is SGHTA and CDR2 is FQGNSA. Germline trimming cut 3 bases from V and 1 base from J; bases unmatched to any gene: 11. The CDR3 sequence is 19 residues long. The CDR3 loop reads CASSFLTGQAVSGANVLTF. The DNA of the CDR3 is TGTGCCAGCAGCTTCCTGACGGGACAGGCCGTTTCTGGGGCCAACGTCCTGACTTTC.

The J gene is TRBJ1-1, the V gene TRBV25-1, with D uncertain. Germline CDR1 is MGHDK and CDR2 is SYGVNS. The CDR3 is 12 residues long. V lost 4 bases, J lost 7 bases, and 10 bases lay in between. CDR3 amino acids: CASSAGDGEAFF. The CDR3 coding sequence is TGTGCCAGCAGTGCGGGAGACGGTGAAGCTTTCTTT. Combining the CDR3 with reference TRBV25-1 and TRBJ1-1 gives the whole variable domain EADIYQTPRYLVIGTGKKITLECSQTMGHDKMYWYQQDPGMELHLIHYSYGVNSTEKGDLSSESTVSRIRTEHFPLTLESARPSHTSQYLCASSAGDGEAFFGQGTRLTVV.

CDR3 nucleotides: TGTGCCAGCAGACCGGACGGGGCTGCTGAAGCTTTCTTT. It codes for CASRPDGAAEAFF. The chain employs TRBV6-5 and TRBJ1-1; the D gene is possibly TRBD1 (5 bases). Germline assignment: CDR1 MNHEY and CDR2 SVGAGI. The CDR3 totals 13 residues. The V end lost 6 bases, the J end lost 6 bases, and 14 bases lay between the germline ends.

This chain connects TRBV29-1 to TRBJ2-3; TRBD2 matches 10 bases. This CDR3 spans 16 amino acids. The V segment lost 5 bases and the J segment 0 bases; nucleotides outside the gene matches: 8. Germline lookup yields CDR1 SQVTM and CDR2 ANQGSEA. The CDR3 here is CSVRGTSATSTDTQYF. CDR3 nucleotide sequence: TGCAGCGTTCGTGGGACTAGCGCAACGAGCACAGATACGCAGTATTTT.